Listed here is a single TCR beta chain. TCRdb's copy holds only in-frame clones and misses some; the assay was immunoSEQ multiplex PCR. Among 200,000 or so clones listed, more than 75% were seen once. This specimen comes from a study of cytomegalovirus exposure and HLA in healthy donors. Study-level information: A subsequent analysis reported that the roughly 120 validation repertoires were produced on the same platform that had also been used for the 666 first-cohort repertoires.

In germline, CDR1 is MGHRA, CDR2 YSYEKL. Between the trimmed V and J ends, which lost 0 bases and 9 bases, there was a span of 12 bases. This CDR3 is built from 14 residues. The clonotype comes from a man aged 18 to 30 in good health and CMV-seropositive. The sequenced sample was PBMCs. The chain is built from TRBV4-1 and TRBJ2-1, with D unclear. The CDR3 nucleotides are TGCGCCAGCAGCCAAGATTCGAGAGTGCCTGAGCAGTTCTTC. This encodes CASSQDSRVPEQFF.